This TCR beta chain came from a study of neoadjuvant anti-PD-1 for oral cavity cancer. This CDR3 region has 16 residues. In germline, CDR1 is SGHRS, CDR2 YFSETQ. V was clipped by 0 bases and J by 5 bases, with 17 bases between them. Assay: immunoSEQ multiplex PCR; the TCRdb copy retains only in-frame clones and omits some. This sample carries 11,000 to 15,000 clones, about two thirds of them seen once, and the ten largest clones take roughly 3%. Time point specified: after neoadjuvant nivolumab, at surgical resection. The V gene is TRBV5-1, the J gene TRBJ2-5; D perhaps matches TRBD2 (6 bases). Specimen: PBMCs, collected after nivolumab (anti-PD-1) treatment. This receptor was obtained from a person aged 35-79 years with oral cavity squamous cell carcinoma. This chain's CDR3 is CASSLAGGASRETQYF. CDR3 in DNA: TGCGCCAGCAGCTTGGCCGGAGGGGCTTCGAGGGAGACCCAGTACTTC.